The 23 T cell receptor beta chains presented below share a single source sample, sequenced in a study of CD8 T cells in ankylosing spondylitis. TCRdb used MiXCR to reprocess the 5' RACE reads, holding one entry per CDR3 protein. Here the sample spans about 90,000 distinct CDR3 sequences, about 27% being singletons. The sequencing sample was made of blood, either unsorted or a sorted T cell fraction (not recorded which). The receptors here all came from a male donor with ankylosing spondylitis or in good health (not recorded which).

This clonotype has a handful of counts. The rearrangement uses TRBV7-9 and TRBJ2-7, with D hard to call. V was trimmed by 5 bases and J by 0 bases, leaving 8 bases between them. The germline CDR1 and CDR2 sequences are SEHNR and FQNEAQ (reference sequence). CDR3 length: 13 amino acids. The CDR3 DNA reads as TGTGCCAGCAGCCCCAGTGGCTCCTACGAGCAGTACTTC. Translated, it gives CASSPSGSYEQYF.

V and J are TRBV30 and TRBJ2-3; D remains unclear. Germline loops: CDR1 GTSNPN, CDR2 SVGIG (reference sequence). V was pared by 2 bases and J by 0 bases, with 6 bases between. The length of the CDR3 is 13 residues. CDR3: CAWSTRSTDTQYF. The CDR3 DNA follows: TGTGCCTGGAGTACACGGAGCACAGATACGCAGTATTTT.

The genes are TRBV20-1 and TRBJ2-3; D gene unclear. CDR3 length: 13 amino acids. Germline CDR1 is DFQATT and CDR2 is SNEGSKA (reference sequence). V gave up 4 bases and J gave up 8 bases, with 16 bases separating them. The CDR3 loop reads CSATGRPSVTQYF. CDR3 DNA: TGCAGTGCTACCGGTCGGCCTTCGGTTACGCAGTATTTT.

The V and J genes are TRBV20-1 and TRBJ1-1, with a tentative D call TRBD1 (5 bases). CDR1 is DFQATT and CDR2 is SNEGSKA in the germline V gene (reference sequence). The CDR3 runs 18 residues. Trimming cost V 6 bases and J 0 bases, with 26 bases left between them. CDR3 sequence (DNA): TGCAGTGCAACCCCCCCGCCGGGGCGTAGGGTCATGAACACTGAAGCTTTCTTT. Its translation: CSATPPPGRRVMNTEAFF.

J is TRBJ2-2 and V is TRBV5-1; possibly TRBD1 for D (5 bases). Trimming cost V 0 bases and J 4 bases, with 10 bases left between them. The germline gives CDR1 SGHRS, CDR2 YFSETQ. The CDR3 is made up of 15 amino acids. The CDR3 is CASSLAGATTGELFF. The CDR3 nucleotides are TGCGCCAGCAGCTTGGCTGGGGCTACCACCGGGGAGCTGTTTTTT.

This clonotype has just a few counts. The junction shows a germline mismatch at one end, possibly a read error. The chain combines TRBV12-5 with TRBJ2-1; TRBD1 might be the D (6 bases). The CDR3 spans 13 residues. CDR1 LGHNT and CDR2 FRNRAP come from the germline V gene. CDR3: CASGSNTGTRRDF. CDR3 nucleotide sequence: TGTGCTAGTGGTTCAAATACCGGGACACGAAGAGACTTC. The entire variable domain, with the rest obtained from reference TRBV12-5 and TRBJ2-1, is as follows: DARVTQTPRHKVTEMGQEVTMRCQPILGHNTVFWYRQTMMQGLELLAYFRNRAPLDDSGMPKDRFSAEMPDATLATLKIQPSEPRDSAVYFCASGSNTGTRRDFGPGTRLTVL.

A word on this clonotype: Germline is not matched at one junction end, which may reflect a read error. The chain has TRBV20-1 and TRBJ1-1; D is unresolved. The germline V gene encodes CDR1 DFQATT and CDR2 SNEGSKA (reference sequence). CDR3 length: 16 amino acids. The CDR3 sequence is CSARDGYRSMNTAAFF. Written as DNA, the CDR3 is TGCAGTGCTAGAGATGGGTACAGAAGCATGAACACTGCAGCTTTCTTT.

The chain carries TRBV20-1 and TRBJ2-1; TRBD2 agrees at 10 bases. CDR3 length: 15 residues. The germline V gene has CDR1 DFQATT and CDR2 SNEGSKA (reference sequence). V trimming: 6 bases; J trimming: 1 base; junction bases outside the gene matches: 6. In nucleotides, the CDR3 is TGCAGTGCCGAGCTAGCGGGAGCTTCCTACAATGAGCAGTTCTTC. It yields the protein CSAELAGASYNEQFF.

The chain joins TRBV20-1 to TRBJ2-1; no definite D call. This CDR3 has 19 amino acids. Deletions cut 1 base from V and 0 bases from J, with 22 bases between. Germline-derived CDR1 and CDR2 are DFQATT and SNEGSKA (reference sequence). CDR3 amino acids: CSARGSVSASPSSYNEQFF. CDR3 coding DNA: TGCAGTGCTAGAGGGTCGGTGTCCGCCAGTCCTAGCTCCTACAATGAGCAGTTCTTC.

This CDR3 reads CASSLIGTEQYF. The DNA for the CDR3 is TGTGCCAGCAGCTTAATAGGGACCGAGCAGTACTTC. The chain recombines TRBV7-8 with TRBJ2-7, with D possibly being TRBD1 or TRBD2 (5 bases each). Germline CDR1 and CDR2: SGHVS and FQNEAQ. The CDR3 runs 12 residues. V lost 2 bases and J 6 bases, leaving 8 bases between the germline ends.

The chain joins TRBV6-5 to TRBJ2-1, with D perhaps TRBD2 (6 bases). Germline V gene sequence: CDR1 MNHEY, CDR2 SVGAGI. The CDR3 covers 17 residues. V lost 0 bases and J lost 3, with 15 bases in between. CDR3 amino acids: CASSYSLAAGVYNEQFF. For the CDR3, the DNA is TGTGCCAGCAGTTACTCACTGGCAGCGGGTGTCTACAATGAGCAGTTCTTC.

This clonotype came up a few times. The CDR3 is CASSRRSGEQYF. CDR3 sequence (DNA): TGTGCCAGCAGTCGGCGGTCCGGCGAGCAGTACTTC. This chain connects TRBV6-6 to TRBJ2-7; D not resolved. CDR3 length: 12 residues. Germline assignment: CDR1 MNHNY and CDR2 SVGAGI (reference sequence). The V gene lost 5 bases and the J gene lost 6 bases, with 11 bases spanning the gap.

This clonotype was picked up a small number of times. The rearrangement uses TRBV11-2 and TRBJ2-1, with D perhaps matching TRBD2 (6 bases). The CDR3 loop spans 12 amino acids. Germline CDR1 is SGHAT and CDR2 is FQNNGV. Trimming cost V 3 bases and J 7 bases, with 7 bases left between them. The CDR3 coding sequence is TGTGCCAGCAGCTTCGGGGGAAATGAGCAGTTCTTC. Residues: CASSFGGNEQFF.

The chain's CDR3 is CATSGGLQGVDEKLFF. Here the CDR3 DNA reads TGTGCCACCAGCGGAGGATTACAGGGTGTCGATGAAAAACTGTTTTTT. The chain has TRBV15 and TRBJ1-4; tentatively, D is TRBD1 (6 bases). The CDR3 has 16 amino acids. The V gene's germline CDR1 is LNHNV and CDR2 YYDKDF (reference sequence). Trimming cost V 5 bases and J 6 bases, with 19 bases left between them.

The table lists this clonotype with many counts. The genes are TRBV7-2 and TRBJ1-2; 10 bases line up with TRBD1. V lost 5 bases to trimming and J lost 6 bases; unmatched junction nucleotides: 12. Germline CDR1 and CDR2: SGHTA and FQGNSA. CDR3 length: 16 residues. CDR3 in DNA: TGTGCCAGCAGCCCCAGTGCTACCGGGACAGGGGATGGCTACACCTTC. Translating gives CASSPSATGTGDGYTF.

This clonotype was detected a few times. The chain has TRBV29-1 and TRBJ1-2; maybe TRBD1 (6 bases). The CDR3 contains 12 residues. V was shortened by 3 bases and J by 8 bases, with 13 bases between the two germline ends. CDR1 SQVTM and CDR2 ANQGSEA come from the germline V gene. The CDR3 spells CSVEDSLSGYTF. The CDR3 DNA reads TGCAGCGTTGAGGACAGTTTGAGCGGCTACACCTTC.

There are a few counts of this clonotype. The chain is built from TRBV27 and TRBJ1-5; 7 bases fit TRBD1. The V gene's germline CDR1 is MNHEY and CDR2 SMNVEV (reference sequence). The CDR3 has 15 residues. The trim removed 4 bases at V and 0 bases at J, leaving 3 bases unmatched. Here the CDR3 reads CASSYRGPSNQPQHF. The CDR3 DNA reads TGTGCCAGCAGTTACAGGGGCCCTAGCAATCAGCCCCAGCATTTT.

To note about this clonotype: Just one base apart from a much larger clone, this may be a read error. The chain links TRBV28 to TRBJ1-2, with D perhaps TRBD1 (6 bases). The CDR3 is made up of 13 amino acids. Germline V CDR1 and CDR2: MDHEN, SYDVKM. CDR3 nucleotides: TGTGCCAGCAAGGACAGCTTAAACCCTTCCTCCCCCTTC. This sequence encodes CASKDSLNPSSPF.

The chain uses TRBV5-1 and TRBJ2-7; tentatively, D is TRBD2 (6 bases). This CDR3 contains 14 residues. Deletions cut 6 bases from V and 1 base from J, with 14 bases between. The germline gives CDR1 SGHRS, CDR2 YFSETQ. The CDR3: CASTRGTLSYEQYF. The CDR3 nucleotides are TGCGCCAGCACCCGGGGGACTCTATCCTACGAGCAGTACTTC.

This clonotype was seen only a few times. The chain joins TRBV7-9 to TRBJ1-1; D might be TRBD1 (6 bases). Trimming cost V 4 bases and J 3 bases, with 12 bases left between them. The CDR3 is made up of 14 amino acids. Germline V gives CDR1 SEHNR, CDR2 FQNEAQ (reference sequence). As DNA, the CDR3 is TGTGCCAGCAGCTCGCAGGGGAGGCACACTGAAGCTTTCTTT. It encodes CASSSQGRHTEAFF.

This clonotype has ten or more counts. The genes are TRBV7-9 and TRBJ2-7; TRBD2 is a possible D gene (5 bases). The CDR3 sequence is 11 residues long. Trimming removed 5 bases at V and 6 bases at J, with 8 bases between. In germline, CDR1 is SEHNR, CDR2 FQNEAQ (reference sequence). This chain's CDR3 is CASSRTVEQYF. CDR3 sequence (DNA): TGTGCCAGCAGCCGGACTGTCGAGCAGTACTTC. The entire variable domain, with the rest obtained from reference TRBV7-9 and TRBJ2-7, is as follows: DTGVSQNPRHKITKRGQNVTFRCDPISEHNRLYWYRQTLGQGPEFLTYFQNEAQLEKSRLLSDRFSAERPKGSFSTLEIQRTEQGDSAMYLCASSRTVEQYFGPGTRLTVT.

In this sample, this clonotype turned up many times. The chain links TRBV7-2 to TRBJ2-6; perhaps TRBD2 as D (5 bases). Trimming stripped 4 bases from V and 4 bases from J, with 14 bases between. The CDR3 covers 16 residues. Germline CDR1 SGHTA, CDR2 FQGNSA. The CDR3 DNA is TGTGCCAGCAGCTCCCGGCCGGGATCCGGGGCCAACGTCCTGACTTTC. This codes for CASSSRPGSGANVLTF. The full variable domain, with the rest looked up from reference TRBV7-2 and TRBJ2-6, is GAGVSQSPSNKVTEKGKDVELRCDPISGHTALYWYRQSLGQGLEFLIYFQGNSAPDKSGLPSDRFSAERTGGSVSTLTIQRTQQEDSAVYLCASSSRPGSGANVLTFGAGSRLTVL.

The chain recombines TRBV25-1 with TRBJ2-5, with D unresolved. CDR1 and CDR2 from the germline V gene are MGHDK and SYGVNS. The CDR3 is 13 residues long. V was shortened by 4 bases and J by 5 bases, with 11 bases between the two germline ends. Written as DNA, the CDR3 is TGTGCCAGCAGTGGCAGCCCGGCGGAGACCCAGTACTTC. Translating it yields CASSGSPAETQYF.